The rows below give T cell receptor beta chains drawn from one sample of a study of cytomegalovirus exposure and HLA in healthy donors. Profiling relied on immunoSEQ multiplex PCR, and the TCRdb table lists in-frame clones only, not all of them. The table has 80,000 to 100,000 clones, about 81% seen once. Input material: PBMCs. The receptors originated from a man in his forties in good health and CMV-seronegative. The CDR3 runs from the conserved cysteine through the conserved F or W. D genes are given only for firm matches. For some rows the clone size is stated as once, few or many, or as a class when expanded; others skip it.

>NA|TRBJ1-2|TRBV7-8|few
TGTGCCAGCAGCATCCTAGGACAGACATATGGCTACACCTTC
CASSILGQTYGYTF
>TRBD1|TRBJ2-1|TRBV10-3|few
TGTGCCATCAGTGGCAGACAGGGGGCAACCTACAATGAGCAGTTCTTC
CAISGRQGATYNEQFF
>TRBD2|TRBJ2-1|TRBV4-1|NA
TGCGCCAGCAGCCCTACGACTAGCGGGGGCTATGAGCAGTTCTTC
CASSPTTSGGYEQFF
>TRBD1|TRBJ1-1|TRBV4-1|few
TGCGCCAGCAGAGACAGGGGGGAAACTGAAGCTTTCTTT
CASRDRGETEAFF
>TRBD2|TRBJ2-7|TRBV30|few
TGTGCCTGGAGCCCGGGGAGGGGAACGTACGAGCAGTACTTC
CAWSPGRGTYEQYF
>NA|TRBJ2-1|TRBV4-3|NA
TGCGCCAGCAGCCAAGATCGGTACTACAATGAGCAGTTCTTC
CASSQDRYYNEQFF
>TRBD1|TRBJ1-1|TRBV5-1|NA
TGCGCCAGCAGCTTTGACAGGGGGCCCTTGAGCTTGAACACTGAAGCTTTCTTT
CASSFDRGPLSLNTEAFF
>TRBD1|TRBJ2-7|TRBV29-1|NA
TGCAGCGTTGAGGGACAGGGGTACGAGCAGTACTTC
CSVEGQGYEQYF
>NA|TRBJ1-4|TRBV28|NA
TGTGCCAGCAGCGGCTTTGGGCCCTCGAACGAAAAACTGTTTTTT
CASSGFGPSNEKLFF
>TRBD1|TRBJ2-7|TRBV25-1|NA
TGTGCCAGCAATGGACAGGAGGACTACGAGCAGTACTTC
CASNGQEDYEQYF
>NA|TRBJ1-1|TRBV6-5|few
TGTGCCACCGCTCCAACACCCTTAGAAGCTTTCTTT
CATAPTPLEAFF
>TRBD1|TRBJ2-6|TRBV5-6|NA
TGTGCCAGCAGCACCCTGATGGTCCGACAGGGAAAGAGAGCCAACGTCCTGACTTTC
CASSTLMVRQGKRANVLTF
>NA|TRBJ1-2|TRBV9|NA
TGTGCCAGCAGCGAACTTCGGGGCTATGGCTACACCTTC
CASSELRGYGYTF
>NA|TRBJ2-7|TRBV7-9|NA
TGTGCCAGCAGCTTTACAGGGTCGGGAGAGCAGTACTTC
CASSFTGSGEQYF
>TRBD1|TRBJ1-4|TRBV7-2|NA
TGTGCCAGCAGCTTAGTGGAGGGGGCGCGAGCAAAACTGTTTTTT
CASSLVEGARAKLFF
>NA|TRBJ2-5|TRBV29-1|NA
TGCAGCGTTGAATCTATGACAGAACAAGAGACCCAGTACTTC
CSVESMTEQETQYF
>NA|TRBJ2-5|TRBV6-1|NA
TGTGCCAGCGCCCGGGTTCAAGAGACCCAGTACTTC
CASARVQETQYF
>NA|TRBJ1-2|TRBV5-1|NA
TGCGCCAGCTCGGATAGTGGTTTAGCACCATATGGCTACACCTTC
CASSDSGLAPYGYTF
>NA|TRBJ1-2|TRBV6-4|NA
TGTGCCAGCACATATTACAAATTTGGCTACACCTTC
CASTYYKFGYTF
>TRBD2|TRBJ2-7|TRBV5-1|once
TGCGCCAGCAGCTCGGGCCTAGCGGGGGGGCTAAACGACGAGCAGTACTTC
CASSSGLAGGLNDEQYF
>TRBD1|TRBJ1-2|TRBV6-1|NA
TGTGCCAGTGTAACCGGGACAGGGGTTTTTGGCTACACCTTC
CASVTGTGVFGYTF
>NA|TRBJ1-1|TRBV13|once
TGTGCCAGCACCCGAAGGGCGAAAGGAGGTACCACTGAAGCTTTCTTT
CASTRRAKGGTTEAFF
>NA|TRBJ1-3|TRBV5-4|NA
TGTGCCAGCAGCTTCGCTGGCGGACAAGGAAACACCATATATTTT
CASSFAGGQGNTIYF
>NA|TRBJ2-5|TRBV5-6|NA
TGTGCCAGCTCGGGGGTAGGGCAGGAGACCCAGTACTTC
CASSGVGQETQYF
>NA|TRBJ2-1|TRBV4-3|NA
TGCGCCAGCAGCATAGGGGCGGGGAACTACAATGAGCAGTTCTTC
CASSIGAGNYNEQFF